This T cell receptor beta chain was recovered during a study of blood T cell repertoires in COVID-19. Germline V gives CDR1 MNHEY, CDR2 SMNVEV (reference sequence). With 1 base removed from V and 4 bases from J, the gap between germline ends came to 7 bases. This CDR3 is built from 13 residues. Methods used by the authors: Cell counts per sample came from amplifying reference gene primers. Generated by immunoSEQ multiplex PCR, the TCRdb table keeps only in-frame clones and is missing some. That table furnishes V, J and clone size, whereas the DNA furnished D and trimming. The repertoire consists of under 200,000 clones, with around nine tenths occurring once and the leading ten covering under 0.85%. Individuals drawn from around 24 US areas were about 18 to 89 years old. Participants reported their clinical history, and cohort assignment relied on those reports.

The sample was PBMCs or T cells enriched from blood (not recorded which). The sequence was collected from a woman aged 18-30 years who had recovered from COVID-19. The chain carries TRBV27 and TRBJ1-2, with D perhaps matching TRBD1 (5 bases). CDR3 coding DNA: TGTGCCAGCAGTTTATATCAGGGCTATGGCTACACCTTC. Translating gives CASSLYQGYGYTF.